Below are 25 T cell receptor beta chains sequenced from a single sample in a study of T cell repertoires in cytomegalovirus infection. TCRdb ran MiXCR on the reads and lists one entry per CDR3 protein. Of approximately 150,000 distinct CDR3 sequences in the sample, about 20% were seen once. These receptors' targets are unknown. This sample comprised CD8+ T cells from cultured PBMCs, obtained from culture after CMV antigen stimulation. Receptors were obtained from a human donor in good health (CMV status not recorded). Some clones in this sample may be carry-over from other donors' samples.

This clonotype was found a few times. The chain employs TRBV19 and TRBJ1-2; D call uncertain. Deletions cut 8 bases from V and 4 bases from J, with 11 bases between. Germline V gene lookup returns CDR1 LNHDA and CDR2 SQIVND (reference sequence). The CDR3 totals 12 residues. This CDR3 is CASRGDFYGYTF. The CDR3 DNA reads as TGTGCCAGTCGTGGGGATTTCTATGGCTACACCTTC.

The genes are TRBV27 and TRBJ1-2, with TRBD1 matching 7 bases. The CDR3 has 13 residues. Germline lookup yields CDR1 MNHEY and CDR2 SMNVEV (reference sequence). The V segment lost 5 bases and the J segment 6 bases; nucleotides outside the gene matches: 6. CDR3 loop: CASSKTGFHGYTF. The CDR3 region has the DNA TGTGCCAGCAGTAAGACAGGGTTCCATGGCTACACCTTC.

The chain uses TRBV6-6 and TRBJ2-7, with a possible D match to TRBD1 (6 bases). CDR1 and CDR2 from the germline V gene are MNHNY and SVGAGI (reference sequence). The CDR3 length is 12 residues. The V end was cut by 11 bases, the J end by 7 bases, with 18 bases between. The CDR3 nucleotides are TGTGCCTCCAGGGGCAGGGGCCAGGAGCAGTACTTC. Its protein is CASRGRGQEQYF.

The V call is TRBV7-2, the J call TRBJ1-1; 11 bases agree with TRBD1. Per the germline V gene, CDR1 is SGHTA and CDR2 is FQGNSA. J was trimmed by 5 bases and V by 7 bases; bases with no gene match: 9. This CDR3 contains 15 residues. The CDR3 region has the DNA TGTGCCAGCATCCTCCGGGGGGACAGGGGGACTGAAGCTTTCTTT. Translating it yields CASILRGDRGTEAFF.

The chain recombines TRBV12-3 or TRBV12-4 with TRBJ2-7; 7 bases fit TRBD1. CDR3 size: 13 residues. The J segment lost 4 bases and the V segment lost 3 bases, leaving 3 bases of the junction unmatched. In DNA, the CDR3 is TGTGCCAGCAGTTTGGGACAGATTTACGAGCAGTACTTC. Its translation is CASSLGQIYEQYF.

This chain links TRBV12-3 or TRBV12-4 with TRBJ1-1; tentative D call: TRBD1 (5 bases). V shed 6 bases and J shed 1 base, with 9 bases lying between them. CDR3 length: 13 residues. The CDR3 DNA follows: TGTGCCAGCAGCTGGGGGAAGAACACTGAAGCTTTCTTT. This translates into CASSWGKNTEAFF.

This clonotype was seen more than once but under ten times. The J gene is TRBJ1-1, the V gene TRBV12-3 or TRBV12-4; 8 nucleotides align to TRBD1. The J segment lost 3 bases and the V segment lost 5 bases, leaving 17 bases of the junction unmatched. CDR3 size: 18 residues. The CDR3 DNA follows: TGTGCCAGCAGTCAGGGACAGGCCATTACAATGGGGGACACTGAAGCTTTCTTT. Its translation is CASSQGQAITMGDTEAFF.

The chain joins TRBV10-3 to TRBJ1-6, with TRBD1 identical over 9 bases. CDR3 length: 14 amino acids. V shed 5 bases and J 8 bases; nucleotides not matched to a gene: 4. Germline V gene lookup returns CDR1 ENHRY and CDR2 SYGVKD. CDR3 sequence: CAISSRTGDSPLHF. CDR3 in DNA: TGTGCCATCAGTTCCAGGACAGGGGATTCACCCCTCCACTTT.

The chain combines TRBV12-3 or TRBV12-4 with TRBJ2-5; D tentatively fits TRBD1 or TRBD2 (6 bases each). Trimming took off 6 bases at V and 7 bases at J, with 21 bases between the two ends. CDR3 length: 15 residues. The CDR3 loop is CASSLFSGATGTQYF. CDR3 DNA: TGTGCCAGCAGCCTCTTCTCGGGGGCAACAGGGACCCAGTACTTC.

The chain joins TRBV10-3 to TRBJ1-6; D possibly corresponds to TRBD1 (5 bases). Trimming took off 0 bases at V and 12 bases at J, with 9 bases between the two ends. The CDR3 extends over 13 amino acids. Germline V CDR1 and CDR2: ENHRY, SYGVKD. The DNA of the CDR3 is TGTGCCATCAGTGAGTCAGTGGGGCTACCCCTCCACTTT. Its translation is CAISESVGLPLHF.

V usage is TRBV29-1 and J usage is TRBJ2-3, with D tentatively TRBD1 or TRBD2 (5 bases each). The CDR3 totals 15 residues. Germline V gene lookup returns CDR1 SQVTM and CDR2 ANQGSEA. Trimming pared 0 bases from V and 3 bases from J, leaving 13 bases between. The CDR3 coding sequence is TGCAGCGTTGAAGACGGGGACCCTAGGACAGATACGCAGTATTTT. Protein product: CSVEDGDPRTDTQYF.

The J gene is TRBJ2-5, the V gene TRBV11-2; D call uncertain. Germline assignment: CDR1 SGHAT and CDR2 FQNNGV. The CDR3 runs 11 residues. V was trimmed by 6 bases and J by 5 bases, leaving 7 bases between them. The CDR3 protein is CASSGPETQYF. The CDR3, as DNA: TGTGCCAGCAGTGGCCCCGAGACCCAGTACTTC.

A few counts support this clonotype. The chain is built from TRBV7-2 and TRBJ2-5, with TRBD1 matching 8 bases. Germline loops: CDR1 SGHTA, CDR2 FQGNSA. The V gene end was trimmed by 2 bases and the J gene end by 0 bases; junction bases not matched to a gene: 8. The CDR3 runs to 17 residues. CDR3 region: CASSLRQGAEYQETQYF. The DNA for the CDR3 is TGTGCCAGCAGCTTAAGGCAGGGGGCTGAGTACCAAGAGACCCAGTACTTC.

This chain links TRBV6-8 with TRBJ2-2, with D possibly TRBD2 on 5 matching bases. Germline V gene data show CDR1 as MNHGY and CDR2 as SAAAGT. V was shortened by 5 bases and J by 3 bases, with 13 bases between the two germline ends. This CDR3 has 15 amino acids. This chain's CDR3 is CASSEAVEYTGELFF. The CDR3 DNA is TGTGCCAGCAGTGAAGCGGTTGAGTACACCGGGGAGCTGTTTTTT.

V is TRBV2 and J is TRBJ1-2; no clear D gene. CDR3 length: 13 residues. Trimming left V 6 bases short and J 6 bases short, with 14 bases between. Germline-derived CDR1 and CDR2 are SNHLY and FYNNEI. This CDR3 is CASSGKLPNGYTF. The CDR3 DNA follows: TGTGCCAGCAGCGGGAAGTTACCGAATGGCTACACCTTC.

This clonotype came up a few times. The junction does not match germline at one end; this may be a read error. V usage is TRBV7-9 and J usage is TRBJ2-1; 9 bases align to TRBD2. Germline V CDR1 and CDR2: SEHNR, FQNEAQ (reference sequence). The length of the CDR3 is 14 residues. The CDR3 DNA reads as TGTGCCAGCAGGTTAGCGGGGGCCTACAATGAGCAGTTCTTC. Translating it yields CASRLAGAYNEQFF.

V gene TRBV7-9 combines with J gene TRBJ1-3; D gene uncertain. The CDR3 consists of 14 residues. The germline V gene encodes CDR1 SEHNR and CDR2 FQNEAQ (reference sequence). V was shortened by 5 bases and J by 8 bases, with 16 bases between the two germline ends. The CDR3 loop reads CASSPSGLLDTIYF. The CDR3, as DNA: TGTGCCAGCAGCCCCAGTGGCCTACTAGACACCATATATTTT.

Only a few counts were recorded for this clonotype. A junction boundary mismatches the germline segment, possibly from a read error. The chain couples TRBV29-1 to TRBJ2-7; 12 bases are a match to TRBD2. The length of the CDR3 is 14 residues. Per the germline V gene, CDR1 is SQVTM and CDR2 is ANQGSEA. Written as DNA, the CDR3 is TGCAGCGTTGAAGATCCGACTAGCGGGGGAAAGCATTACTTC. Protein product: CSVEDPTSGGKHYF.

V gene TRBV7-2 combines with J gene TRBJ1-1; D might be TRBD1 (5 bases). Germline assignment: CDR1 SGHTA and CDR2 FQGNSA. With 5 bases removed from V and 5 bases from J, the gap between germline ends came to 15 bases. The CDR3 has 14 amino acids. The CDR3 protein is CASSPSREKTEAFF. The CDR3 DNA is TGTGCCAGCAGCCCATCCAGGGAGAAGACTGAAGCTTTCTTT.

This clonotype was observed a few times. The chain combines TRBV7-9 with TRBJ2-7; D gene ambiguous. Trimming removed 2 bases at V and 6 bases at J, with 5 bases between. There are 11 residues in the CDR3. The germline V gene encodes CDR1 SEHNR and CDR2 FQNEAQ (reference sequence). CDR3 protein: CASSLSVEQYF. In DNA, the CDR3 is TGTGCCAGCAGCTTATCTGTCGAGCAGTACTTC.

The gene calls are TRBV27 and TRBJ1-2; no firm D call. Germline loops: CDR1 MNHEY, CDR2 SMNVEV (reference sequence). There are 15 residues in the CDR3. Trimming removed 5 bases at V and 4 bases at J, with 17 bases between. The CDR3 DNA reads as TGTGCCAGCAGTCCGAAGACGGAGTCCTTCTATGGCTACACCTTC. Protein sequence: CASSPKTESFYGYTF.

The sample holds a few counts of this clonotype. The gene calls are TRBV4-1 and TRBJ1-1; D is undetermined. The germline V gene has CDR1 MGHRA and CDR2 YSYEKL. CDR3 length equals 13 residues. Trimming cost V 0 bases and J 7 bases, with 9 bases left between them. In nucleotides, the CDR3 is TGCGCCAGCAGCCAAGAGGGATGGAATGAAGCTTTCTTT. This translates into CASSQEGWNEAFF.

CDR3 sequence reads: CSARVGRGPPLHF. The CDR3 region has the DNA TGCAGTGCTAGAGTCGGCAGGGGACCCCCCCTCCACTTT. The V and J genes are TRBV20-1 and TRBJ1-6; perhaps TRBD1 as D (6 bases). This CDR3 spans 13 amino acids. Trimming removed 1 base from V and 13 bases from J, with 14 bases in between. Looked up from germline, CDR1 is DFQATT and CDR2 is SNEGSKA (reference sequence).

This clonotype was seen a few times. The chain recombines TRBV7-2 with TRBJ2-7; 11 bases agree with TRBD1. The germline CDR1 and CDR2 sequences are SGHTA and FQGNSA. There are 16 residues in the CDR3. V lost 6 bases to trimming and J lost 1 base; unmatched junction nucleotides: 8. CDR3 region: CASSRTGTGGSYEQYF. The CDR3, as DNA: TGTGCCAGCAGTCGTACCGGGACAGGGGGATCCTACGAGCAGTACTTC.

The rearrangement uses TRBV7-8 and TRBJ2-5; 7 nucleotides agree with TRBD1. Unmatched junction bases numbered 12, after V lost 5 bases and J lost 3 bases. Per the germline V gene, CDR1 is SGHVS and CDR2 is FQNEAQ. The CDR3 has 16 residues. CDR3 protein: CASSPSVDRDKETQYF. Here the CDR3 DNA reads TGTGCCAGCAGCCCCTCAGTCGACAGGGATAAAGAGACCCAGTACTTC.